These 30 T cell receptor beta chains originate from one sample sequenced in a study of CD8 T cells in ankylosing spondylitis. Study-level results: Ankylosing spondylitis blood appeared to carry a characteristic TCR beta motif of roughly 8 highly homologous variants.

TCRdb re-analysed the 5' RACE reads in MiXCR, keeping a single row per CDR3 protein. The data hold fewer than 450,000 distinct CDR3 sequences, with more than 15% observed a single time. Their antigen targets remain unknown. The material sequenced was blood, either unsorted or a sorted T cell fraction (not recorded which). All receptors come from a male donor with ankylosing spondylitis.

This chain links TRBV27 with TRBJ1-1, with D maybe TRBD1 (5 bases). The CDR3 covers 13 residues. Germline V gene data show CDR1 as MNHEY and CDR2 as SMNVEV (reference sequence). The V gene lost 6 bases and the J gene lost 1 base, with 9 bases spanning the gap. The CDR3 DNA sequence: TGTGCCAGCAGCGACAGACCGAACACTGAAGCTTTCTTT. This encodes CASSDRPNTEAFF.

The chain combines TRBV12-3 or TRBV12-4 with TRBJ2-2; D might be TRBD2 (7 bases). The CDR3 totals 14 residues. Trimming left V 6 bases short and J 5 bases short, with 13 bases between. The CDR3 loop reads CASRKGGGTGELFF. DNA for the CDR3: TGTGCCAGCAGGAAAGGGGGGGGGACCGGGGAGCTGTTTTTT.

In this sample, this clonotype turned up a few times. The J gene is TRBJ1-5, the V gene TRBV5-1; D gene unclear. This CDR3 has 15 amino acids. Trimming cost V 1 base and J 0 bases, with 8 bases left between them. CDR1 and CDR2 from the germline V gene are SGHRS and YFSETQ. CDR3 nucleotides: TGCGCCAGCAGCTTGACGGGGATTAGCAATCAGCCCCAGCATTTT. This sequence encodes CASSLTGISNQPQHF.

The CDR3 reads CASSQGPPCTF. CDR3 nucleotides: TGTGCCAGCAGCCAAGGACCACCGTGCACCTTC. The chain carries TRBV3-1 and TRBJ1-2; D is undetermined. The CDR3 covers 11 residues. V dropped 1 base and J dropped 13 bases, with 10 bases sitting between them. Germline CDR1 is LGHDT and CDR2 is YNNKEL (reference sequence).

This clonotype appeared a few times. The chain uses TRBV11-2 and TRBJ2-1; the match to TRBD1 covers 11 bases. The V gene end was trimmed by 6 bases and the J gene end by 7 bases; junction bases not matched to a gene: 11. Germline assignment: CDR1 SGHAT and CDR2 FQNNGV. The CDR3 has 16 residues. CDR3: CASSYKSGQGANEQFF. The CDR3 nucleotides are TGTGCCAGCAGTTACAAGAGCGGACAGGGGGCTAATGAGCAGTTCTTC.

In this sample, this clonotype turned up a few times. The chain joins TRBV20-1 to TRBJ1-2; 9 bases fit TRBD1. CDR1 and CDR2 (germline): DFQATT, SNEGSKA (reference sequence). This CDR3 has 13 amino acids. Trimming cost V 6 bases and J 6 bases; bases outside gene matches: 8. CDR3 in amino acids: CSARTTGGNGYTF. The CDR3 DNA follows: TGCAGTGCCCGAACTACAGGGGGCAATGGCTACACCTTC.

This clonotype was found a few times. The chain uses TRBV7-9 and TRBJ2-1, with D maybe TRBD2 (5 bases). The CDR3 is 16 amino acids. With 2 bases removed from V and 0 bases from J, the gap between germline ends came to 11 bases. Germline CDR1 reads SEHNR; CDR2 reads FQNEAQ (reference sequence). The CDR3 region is CASSLSAGVSYNEQFF. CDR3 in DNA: TGTGCCAGCAGCTTATCGGCGGGCGTCTCCTACAATGAGCAGTTCTTC.

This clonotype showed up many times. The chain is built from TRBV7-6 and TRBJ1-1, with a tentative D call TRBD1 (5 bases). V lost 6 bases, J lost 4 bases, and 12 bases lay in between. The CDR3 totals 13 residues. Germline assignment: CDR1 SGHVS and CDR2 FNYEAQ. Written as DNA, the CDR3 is TGTGCCAGCAGTTTGGGGGGATCCACTGAAGCTTTCTTT. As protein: CASSLGGSTEAFF.

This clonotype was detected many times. CDR3 bases: TGTGCCAGCAGCCGCCTGGGAGGGAACACTGAAGCTTTCTTT. Translation: CASSRLGGNTEAFF. The chain recombines TRBV4-2 with TRBJ1-1; D is uncertain. Germline lookup yields CDR1 LGHNA and CDR2 YNFKEQ. Trimming cost V 4 bases and J 1 base, with 10 bases left between them. The CDR3 runs to 14 residues.

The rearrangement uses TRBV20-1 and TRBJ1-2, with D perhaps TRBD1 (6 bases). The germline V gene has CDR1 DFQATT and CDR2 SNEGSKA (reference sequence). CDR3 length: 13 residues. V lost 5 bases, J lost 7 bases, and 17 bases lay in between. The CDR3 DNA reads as TGCAGTGCTGAATCAGGGGATAAAGGTGGCTACACCTTC. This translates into CSAESGDKGGYTF.

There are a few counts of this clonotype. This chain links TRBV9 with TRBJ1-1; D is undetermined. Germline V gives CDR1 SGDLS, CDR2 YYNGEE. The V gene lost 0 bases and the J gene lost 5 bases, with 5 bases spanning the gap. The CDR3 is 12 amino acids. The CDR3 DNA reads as TGTGCCAGCAGCGTAGAAGGGACTGAAGCTTTCTTT. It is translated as CASSVEGTEAFF. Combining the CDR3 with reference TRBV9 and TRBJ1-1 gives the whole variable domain DSGVTQTPKHLITATGQRVTLRCSPRSGDLSVYWYQQSLDQGLQFLIQYYNGEERAKGNILERFSAQQFPDLHSELNLSSLELGDSALYFCASSVEGTEAFFGQGTRLTVV.

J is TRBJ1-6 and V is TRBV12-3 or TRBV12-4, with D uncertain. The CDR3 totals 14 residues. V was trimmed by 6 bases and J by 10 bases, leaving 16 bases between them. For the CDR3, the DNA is TGTGCCAGCAGGGCGGGGATCCGGGGATCACCCCTCCACTTT. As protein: CASRAGIRGSPLHF.

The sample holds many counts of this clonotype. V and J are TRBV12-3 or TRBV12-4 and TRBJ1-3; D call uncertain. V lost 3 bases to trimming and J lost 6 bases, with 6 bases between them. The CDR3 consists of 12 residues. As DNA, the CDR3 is TGTGCCAGCAGTTTTGTGGAAAACACCATATATTTT. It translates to CASSFVENTIYF.

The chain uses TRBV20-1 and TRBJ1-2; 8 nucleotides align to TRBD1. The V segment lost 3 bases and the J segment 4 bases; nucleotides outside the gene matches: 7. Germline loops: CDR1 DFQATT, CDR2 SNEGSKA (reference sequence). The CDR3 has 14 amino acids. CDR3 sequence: CSARVGQGAYGYTF. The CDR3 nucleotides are TGCAGTGCTAGGGTCGGACAGGGAGCCTATGGCTACACCTTC.

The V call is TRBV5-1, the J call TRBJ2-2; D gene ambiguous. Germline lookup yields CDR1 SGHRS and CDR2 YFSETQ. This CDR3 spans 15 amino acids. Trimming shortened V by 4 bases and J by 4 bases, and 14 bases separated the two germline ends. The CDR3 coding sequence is TGCGCCAGCAGCCCATCTCAATATACCACCGGGGAGCTGTTTTTT. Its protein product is CASSPSQYTTGELFF.

CDR3 nucleotide sequence: TGTGCCAGCATTGCCGCCGGGACAGGAGCCTACGAGCAGTACTTC. Translated: CASIAAGTGAYEQYF. V is TRBV28 and J is TRBJ2-7; TRBD1 aligns across 8 bases. The CDR3 loop spans 15 amino acids. Germline V gives CDR1 MDHEN, CDR2 SYDVKM. V was pared by 7 bases and J by 2 bases, with 10 bases of the junction left unmatched.

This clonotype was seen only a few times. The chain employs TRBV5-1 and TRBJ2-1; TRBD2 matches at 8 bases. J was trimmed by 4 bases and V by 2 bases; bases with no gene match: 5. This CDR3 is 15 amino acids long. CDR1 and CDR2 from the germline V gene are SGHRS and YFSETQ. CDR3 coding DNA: TGCGCCAGCAGCTTAGCGGGAGACAAGTACAATGAGCAGTTCTTC. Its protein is CASSLAGDKYNEQFF.

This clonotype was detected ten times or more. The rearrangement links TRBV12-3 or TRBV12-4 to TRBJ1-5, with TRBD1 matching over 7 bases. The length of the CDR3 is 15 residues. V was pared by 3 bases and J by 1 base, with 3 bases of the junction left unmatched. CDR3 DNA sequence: TGTGCCAGCAGTTTTGCAGGGGGGAGCAATCAGCCCCAGCATTTT. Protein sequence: CASSFAGGSNQPQHF.

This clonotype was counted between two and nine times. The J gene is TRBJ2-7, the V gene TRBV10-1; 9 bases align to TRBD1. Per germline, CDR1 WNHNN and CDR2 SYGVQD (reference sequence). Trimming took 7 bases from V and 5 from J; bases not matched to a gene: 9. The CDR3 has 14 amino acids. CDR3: CASTPGQGSHEQYF. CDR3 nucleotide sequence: TGCGCCAGCACCCCTGGACAGGGGTCCCACGAGCAGTACTTC.

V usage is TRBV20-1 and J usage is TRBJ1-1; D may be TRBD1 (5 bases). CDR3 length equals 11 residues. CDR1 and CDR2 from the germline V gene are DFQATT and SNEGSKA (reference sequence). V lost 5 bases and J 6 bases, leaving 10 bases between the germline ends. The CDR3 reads CSAAPGPEAFF. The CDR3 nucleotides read TGCAGTGCTGCGCCGGGGCCTGAAGCTTTCTTT.

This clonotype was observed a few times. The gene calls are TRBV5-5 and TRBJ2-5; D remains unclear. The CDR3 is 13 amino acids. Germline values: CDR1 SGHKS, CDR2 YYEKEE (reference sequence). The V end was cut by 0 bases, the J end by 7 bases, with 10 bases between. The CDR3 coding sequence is TGTGCCAGCAGCTTGGATCCACAGTGGACCCAGTACTTC. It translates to CASSLDPQWTQYF.

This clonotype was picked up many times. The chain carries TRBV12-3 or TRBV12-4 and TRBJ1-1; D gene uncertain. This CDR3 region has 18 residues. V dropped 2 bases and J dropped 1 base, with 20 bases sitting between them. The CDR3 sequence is CASSLPRSTFGENTEAFF. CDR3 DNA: TGTGCCAGCAGTTTACCCCGTTCGACGTTTGGGGAGAACACTGAAGCTTTCTTT.

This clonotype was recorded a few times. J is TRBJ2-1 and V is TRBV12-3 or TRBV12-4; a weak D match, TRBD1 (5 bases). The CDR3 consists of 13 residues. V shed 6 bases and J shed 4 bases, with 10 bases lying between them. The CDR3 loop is CASRYDSYNEQFF. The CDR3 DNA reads TGTGCCAGCAGGTACGACAGTTACAATGAGCAGTTCTTC.

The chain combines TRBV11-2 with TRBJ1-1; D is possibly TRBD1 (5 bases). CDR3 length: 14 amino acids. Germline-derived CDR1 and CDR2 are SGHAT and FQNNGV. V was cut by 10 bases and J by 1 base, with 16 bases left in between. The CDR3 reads CATTDGGQNTEAFF. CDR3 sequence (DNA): TGTGCCACCACCGACGGAGGACAGAACACTGAAGCTTTCTTT.

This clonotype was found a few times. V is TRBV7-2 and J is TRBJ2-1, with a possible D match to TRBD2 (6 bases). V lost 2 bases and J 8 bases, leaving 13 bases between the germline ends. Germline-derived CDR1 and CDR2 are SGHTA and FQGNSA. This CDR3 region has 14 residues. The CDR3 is CASSLRRDRDEQFF. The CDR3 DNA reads TGTGCCAGCAGCTTACGGCGGGATAGGGATGAGCAGTTCTTC. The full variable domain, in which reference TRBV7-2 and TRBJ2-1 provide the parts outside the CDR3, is GAGVSQSPSNKVTEKGKDVELRCDPISGHTALYWYRQSLGQGLEFLIYFQGNSAPDKSGLPSDRFSAERTGGSVSTLTIQRTQQEDSAVYLCASSLRRDRDEQFFGPGTRLTVL.

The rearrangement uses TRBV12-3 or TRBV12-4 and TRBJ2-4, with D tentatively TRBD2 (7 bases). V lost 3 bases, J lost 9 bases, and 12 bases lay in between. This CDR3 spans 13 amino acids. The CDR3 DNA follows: TGTGCCAGCAGTTTTGGGAGGGGGGGCATTCAGTACTTC. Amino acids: CASSFGRGGIQYF.

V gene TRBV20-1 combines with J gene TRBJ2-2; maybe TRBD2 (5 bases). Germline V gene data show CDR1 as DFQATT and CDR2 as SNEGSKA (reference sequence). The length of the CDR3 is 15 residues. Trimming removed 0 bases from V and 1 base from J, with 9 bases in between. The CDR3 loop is CSARDITRNTGELFF. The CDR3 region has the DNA TGCAGTGCTAGAGATATAACTAGGAACACCGGGGAGCTGTTTTTT.

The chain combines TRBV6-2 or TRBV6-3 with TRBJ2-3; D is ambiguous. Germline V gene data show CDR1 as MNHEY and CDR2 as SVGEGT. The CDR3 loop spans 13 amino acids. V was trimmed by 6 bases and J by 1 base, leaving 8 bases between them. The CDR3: CASRELGTDTQYF. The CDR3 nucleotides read TGTGCCAGCAGAGAACTCGGCACAGATACGCAGTATTTT.

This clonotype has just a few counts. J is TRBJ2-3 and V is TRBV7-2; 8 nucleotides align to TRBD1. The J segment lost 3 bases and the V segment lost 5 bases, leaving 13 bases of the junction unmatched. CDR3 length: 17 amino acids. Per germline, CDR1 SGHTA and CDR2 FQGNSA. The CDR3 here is CASSEGTGIGRTDTQYF. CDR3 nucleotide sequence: TGTGCCAGCAGCGAAGGGACAGGCATAGGACGTACAGATACGCAGTATTTT.

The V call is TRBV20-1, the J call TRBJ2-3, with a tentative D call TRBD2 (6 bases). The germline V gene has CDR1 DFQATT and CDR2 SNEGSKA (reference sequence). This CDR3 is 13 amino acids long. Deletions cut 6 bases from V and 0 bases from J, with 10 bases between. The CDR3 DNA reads TGCAGTGCCCCAGGGAGGAGCACAGATACGCAGTATTTT. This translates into CSAPGRSTDTQYF.